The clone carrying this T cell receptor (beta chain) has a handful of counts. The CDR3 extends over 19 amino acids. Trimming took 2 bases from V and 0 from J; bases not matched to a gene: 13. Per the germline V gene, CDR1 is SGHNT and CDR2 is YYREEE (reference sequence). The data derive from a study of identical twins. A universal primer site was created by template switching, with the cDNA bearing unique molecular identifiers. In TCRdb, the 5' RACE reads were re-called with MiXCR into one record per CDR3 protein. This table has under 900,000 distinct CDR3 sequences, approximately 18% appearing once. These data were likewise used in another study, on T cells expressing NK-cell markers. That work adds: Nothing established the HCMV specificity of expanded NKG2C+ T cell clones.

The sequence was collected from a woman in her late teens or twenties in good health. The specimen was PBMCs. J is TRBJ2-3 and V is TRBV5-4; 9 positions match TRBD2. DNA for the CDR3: TGTGCCAGCAGCTTTTATCGGCTAGCGGGGCGTTCTAGCACAGATACGCAGTATTTT. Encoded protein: CASSFYRLAGRSSTDTQYF.